These 20 T cell receptor beta chains were sequenced from one sample in a study of OX40 agonist ivuxolimab in advanced cancers. The repertoire was sequenced with immunoSEQ multiplex PCR; TCRdb's copy has only in-frame clones and lacks some. The sample yields fewer than 80,000 clones, 86% seen once. Here the sequenced sample was CD4+ or CD8+ T cells sorted from blood, taken in a trial of the OX40 agonist ivuxolimab. The receptor source for this set is an adult with an advanced solid tumor such as melanoma, head and neck, liver or kidney cancer.

The rearrangement uses TRBV30 and TRBJ1-1; D call uncertain. Germline CDR1 is GTSNPN and CDR2 is SVGIG (reference sequence). The CDR3 covers 13 residues. V dropped 5 bases and J dropped 8 bases, with 18 bases sitting between them. CDR3 sequence reads: CAWGDEFGVEAFF. The CDR3 coding sequence is TGTGCCTGGGGAGATGAATTTGGGGTAGAAGCTTTCTTT.

CDR3 sequence reads: CASSYGLPAYEQYF. The CDR3 bases are TGTGCCAGCAGTTACGGACTCCCGGCCTACGAGCAGTACTTC. The rearrangement joins TRBV6-5 to TRBJ2-7; TRBD2 might be the D (5 bases). The germline V gene encodes CDR1 MNHEY and CDR2 SVGAGI. The CDR3 runs to 14 residues. Trimming removed 2 bases from V and 2 bases from J, with 10 bases in between.

This clone has only a few counts. The chain couples TRBV21-1 to TRBJ2-5; TRBD2 is the table's D call, not checked against the DNA. TRBV21-1 represents a pseudogene. The CDR3 has 14 residues. CDR3: CASSRGTSQETQYF. CDR3 sequence (DNA): TGTGCCAGCAGCAGAGGGACTAGCCAAGAGACCCAGTACTTC.

This chain joins TRBV4-1 and TRBJ2-5; D remains ambiguous. V was cut by 0 bases and J by 5 bases, with 16 bases left in between. CDR1 and CDR2 (germline): MGHRA, YSYEKL. The CDR3 covers 16 residues. The DNA for the CDR3 is TGCGCCAGCAGCCAAGATCAGACAACGCAAGGGGAGACCCAGTACTTC. Translation gives CASSQDQTTQGETQYF.

With respect to this clone: A much more abundant neighbour one base away suggests this may be a read error. The V and J genes are TRBV4-3 and TRBJ1-6; a possible D gene is TRBD1 (5 bases). CDR1 is LGHNA, CDR2 YSLEER, per germline. The length of the CDR3 is 15 residues. The CDR3 DNA reads TGCACCAGCAGCCAAGCTATCCGGGACAATTCACCCCTCCACTTT. It codes for CTSSQAIRDNSPLHF.

The chain links TRBV7-2 to TRBJ1-1; D is possibly TRBD1 (6 bases). Germline loops: CDR1 SGHTA, CDR2 FQGNSA. Trimming pared 0 bases from V and 7 bases from J, leaving 15 bases between. The CDR3 contains 15 residues. This chain's CDR3 is CASSLAGGQGIEAFF. In DNA, the CDR3 is TGTGCCAGCAGCTTAGCGGGCGGGCAGGGGATTGAAGCTTTCTTT.

This sequence joins TRBV5-1 and TRBJ1-6, with TRBD1 as a possible D gene (5 bases). Trimming cost V 4 bases and J 5 bases, with 10 bases left between them. Germline V CDR1 and CDR2: SGHRS, YFSETQ. The CDR3 runs 14 residues. The CDR3 bases are TGCGCCAGCAGCCGGGGGGACGATAATTCACCCCTCCACTTT. It encodes CASSRGDDNSPLHF.

Comments on this clone: A read error may produce the germline difference seen at one junction end. V is TRBV7-7 and J is TRBJ2-1, with TRBD2 identical over 8 bases. The CDR3 contains 18 residues. CDR1 and CDR2 from the germline V gene are SSHAT and FNYEAQ (reference sequence). Written as DNA, the CDR3 is TGTGCTAGCAGCCCCGCAAAATGGACGGGGGGGCGTGGGGATGAGCAGTTCTTC. The encoded protein is CASSPAKWTGGRGDEQFF.

The chain recombines TRBV10-3 with TRBJ2-7, with a tentative D call TRBD1 (6 bases). CDR1 and CDR2 (germline): ENHRY, SYGVKD. The CDR3 covers 13 residues. V was shortened by 5 bases and J by 5 bases, with 13 bases between the two germline ends. The CDR3 DNA is TGTGCCATCAGTTTCGGACAGTACCACGAGCAGTACTTC. Its translation is CAISFGQYHEQYF.

This clone was detected once. DNA of the CDR3: TGTGCCAGCAGGGGGTATCCCAGCTCCTACAATGAGCAGTTCTTC. Translating it yields CASRGYPSSYNEQFF. The chain links TRBV28 to TRBJ2-1, with unresolved D. Trimming stripped 6 bases from V and 0 bases from J, with 12 bases between. The CDR3 is made up of 15 amino acids. Germline CDR1 MDHEN, CDR2 SYDVKM.

The chain carries TRBV30 and TRBJ1-3, with D possibly being TRBD1 (6 bases). The germline gives CDR1 GTSNPN, CDR2 SVGIG (reference sequence). Trimming pared 0 bases from V and 4 bases from J, leaving 7 bases between. This CDR3 has 13 residues. For the CDR3, the DNA is TGTGCCTGGAGTGTGACAGGCGGAAACACCATATATTTT. As protein: CAWSVTGGNTIYF.

Here the CDR3 DNA reads TGTGCCAGCAGCGCGCGCCGGACTAGCGGGGTAAACACCGGGGAGCTGTTTTTT. It specifies CASSARRTSGVNTGELFF. V gene TRBV9 combines with J gene TRBJ2-2; the match to TRBD2 covers 12 bases. V gave up 3 bases and J gave up 2 bases; unmatched junction bases: 8. The CDR3 covers 18 residues. Germline V lookup: CDR1 SGDLS, CDR2 YYNGEE.

Concerning this clone: A clone one base away is much larger, so this may be a read error. The J gene is TRBJ1-1, the V gene TRBV11-3, with D hard to call. From germline, CDR1 is SGHNT and CDR2 YENEEA. The CDR3 has 13 residues. The V and J ends lost 1 base and 3 bases respectively, with 6 bases between them. CDR3 coding DNA: TGTGCCAGCAGCTTAGGGCCTGACACTGAAGCTTTCTTT. It codes for CASSLGPDTEAFF.

This chain connects TRBV5-4 to TRBJ2-3; 8 bases are a match to TRBD2. V dropped 4 bases and J dropped 2; count of bases not matched to a gene: 9. This CDR3 has 16 residues. CDR1 and CDR2 (germline): SGHNT, YYREEE (reference sequence). This chain's CDR3 is CASSPRTSSFTDTQYF. The CDR3 bases are TGTGCCAGCAGCCCTAGGACTAGCTCTTTCACAGATACGCAGTATTTT.

This chain connects TRBV21-1 to TRBJ1-5. TRBV21-1 is annotated as a pseudogene. The CDR3 is 20 residues long. The CDR3 DNA sequence: TGTGCCAGCAGCAAATCCCACCCACGGACCCGACATAATAGCAATCAGCCCCAGCATTTT. Translating it yields CASSKSHPRTRHNSNQPQHF.

This clone appeared once. The genes are TRBV30 and TRBJ2-4; TRBD1 is a possible D gene (5 bases). Germline values: CDR1 GTSNPN, CDR2 SVGIG (reference sequence). The CDR3 has 14 amino acids. The V and J ends lost 5 bases and 3 bases respectively, with 14 bases between them. The CDR3 region is CAWGARIGKNIQYF. CDR3 coding DNA: TGTGCCTGGGGGGCCAGGATAGGCAAAAACATTCAGTACTTC.

The rearrangement uses TRBV4-3 and TRBJ2-7; 14 bases map to TRBD2. The germline V gene has CDR1 LGHNA and CDR2 YSLEER. J gave up 7 bases and V 0 bases, and 17 bases lay outside the gene matches. The CDR3 is 20 residues long. CDR3 residues: CASSQDWEGLAGDPDREQYF. DNA of the CDR3: TGCGCCAGCAGCCAAGATTGGGAGGGACTAGCGGGAGATCCTGACAGGGAGCAGTACTTC.

This clone was seen a single time. This chain links TRBV9 with TRBJ2-2; D unclear. This CDR3 is built from 13 residues. The germline V gene encodes CDR1 SGDLS and CDR2 YYNGEE. V dropped 0 bases and J dropped 10 bases, with 10 bases sitting between them. CDR3 DNA: TGTGCCAGCAGCGTAGTTGGTCTGCCGGAGCTGTTTTTT. Protein product: CASSVVGLPELFF.

CDR3 loop: CASSPRTGYEQYF. In DNA form, the CDR3 reads TGTGCCAGCTCACCTAGGACCGGCTACGAGCAGTACTTC. V gene TRBV18 combines with J gene TRBJ2-7, with D uncertain. This CDR3 spans 13 amino acids. CDR1 and CDR2 (germline): KGHSH, LQKENI. Trimming removed 3 bases from V and 3 bases from J, with 9 bases in between.

The V and J genes are TRBV30 and TRBJ2-7; TRBD2 might be the D (5 bases). Germline V gene data show CDR1 as GTSNPN and CDR2 as SVGIG (reference sequence). The CDR3 is 16 amino acids. The ends were cut back, 3 bases at V and 2 bases at J, with 20 bases in the middle. The CDR3 DNA reads TGTGCCTGGAGACGGGTGGGGAGTTATCGCACCTACGAGCAGTACTTC. It encodes CAWRRVGSYRTYEQYF.